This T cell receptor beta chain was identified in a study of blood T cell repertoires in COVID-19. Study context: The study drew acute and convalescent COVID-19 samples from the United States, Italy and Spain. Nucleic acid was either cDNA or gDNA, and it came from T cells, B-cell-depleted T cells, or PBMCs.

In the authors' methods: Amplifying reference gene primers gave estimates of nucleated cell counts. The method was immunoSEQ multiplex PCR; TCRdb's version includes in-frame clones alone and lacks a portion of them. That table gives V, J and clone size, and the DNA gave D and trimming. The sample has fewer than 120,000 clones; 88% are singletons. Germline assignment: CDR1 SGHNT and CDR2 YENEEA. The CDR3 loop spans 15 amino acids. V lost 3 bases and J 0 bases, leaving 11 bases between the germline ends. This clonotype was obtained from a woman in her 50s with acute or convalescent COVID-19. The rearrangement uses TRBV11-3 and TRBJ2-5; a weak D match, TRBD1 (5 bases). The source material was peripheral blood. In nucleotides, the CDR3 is TGTGCCAGCAGCTTCGGCAGGGCGTACCAAGAGACCCAGTACTTC. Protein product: CASSFGRAYQETQYF.